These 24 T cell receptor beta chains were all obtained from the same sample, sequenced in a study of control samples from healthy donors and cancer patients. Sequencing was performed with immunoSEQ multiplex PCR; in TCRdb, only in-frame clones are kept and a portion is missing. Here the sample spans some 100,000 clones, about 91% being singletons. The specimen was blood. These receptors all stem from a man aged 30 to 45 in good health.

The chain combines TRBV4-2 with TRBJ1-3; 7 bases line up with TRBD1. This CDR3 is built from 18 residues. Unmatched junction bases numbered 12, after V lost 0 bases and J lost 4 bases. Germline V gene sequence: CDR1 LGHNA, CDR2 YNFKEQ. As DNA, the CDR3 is TGTGCCAGCAGCCAAGATATTAGGGGGCGAGCAAGGGGAAACACCATATATTTT. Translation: CASSQDIRGRARGNTIYF.

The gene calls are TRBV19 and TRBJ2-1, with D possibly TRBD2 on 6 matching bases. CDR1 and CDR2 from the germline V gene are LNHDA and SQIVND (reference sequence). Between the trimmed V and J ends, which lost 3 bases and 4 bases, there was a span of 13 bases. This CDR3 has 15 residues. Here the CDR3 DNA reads TGTGCCAGTAGTATGGAGCTAGGGACTTACAATGAGCAGTTCTTC. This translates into CASSMELGTYNEQFF. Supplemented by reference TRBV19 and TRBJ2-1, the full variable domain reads DGGITQSPKYLFRKEGQNVTLSCEQNLNHDAMYWYRQDPGQGLRLIYYSQIVNDFQKGDIAEGYSVSREKKESFPLTVTSAQKNPTAFYLCASSMELGTYNEQFFGPGTRLTVL.

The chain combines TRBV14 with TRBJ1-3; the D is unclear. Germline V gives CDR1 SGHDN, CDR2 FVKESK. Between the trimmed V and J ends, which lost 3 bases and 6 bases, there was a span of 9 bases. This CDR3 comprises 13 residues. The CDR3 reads CASSQGTENTIYF. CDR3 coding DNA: TGTGCCAGCAGCCAGGGTACCGAAAACACCATATATTTT.

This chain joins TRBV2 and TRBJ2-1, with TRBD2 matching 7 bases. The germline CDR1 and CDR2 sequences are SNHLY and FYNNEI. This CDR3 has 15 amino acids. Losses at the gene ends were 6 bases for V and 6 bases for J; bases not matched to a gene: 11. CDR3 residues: CASSAGLQSGNEQFF. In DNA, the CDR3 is TGTGCCAGCAGCGCGGGACTACAGTCAGGCAATGAGCAGTTCTTC.

The CDR3 sequence is CASSVDGVASGGEQYF. The CDR3 DNA reads TGTGCCAGCAGTGTTGATGGGGTTGCTAGCGGGGGCGAGCAGTACTTC. The chain employs TRBV2 and TRBJ2-7; 10 nucleotides match TRBD2. Germline V CDR1 and CDR2: SNHLY, FYNNEI. The J segment lost 6 bases and the V segment lost 4 bases, leaving 12 bases of the junction unmatched. The CDR3 runs to 16 residues.

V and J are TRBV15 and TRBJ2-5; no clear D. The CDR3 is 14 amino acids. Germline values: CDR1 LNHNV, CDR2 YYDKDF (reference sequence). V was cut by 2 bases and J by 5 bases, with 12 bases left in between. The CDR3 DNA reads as TGTGCCACCAGCAGATTAGAGACGTTGGAGACCCAGTACTTC. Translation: CATSRLETLETQYF.

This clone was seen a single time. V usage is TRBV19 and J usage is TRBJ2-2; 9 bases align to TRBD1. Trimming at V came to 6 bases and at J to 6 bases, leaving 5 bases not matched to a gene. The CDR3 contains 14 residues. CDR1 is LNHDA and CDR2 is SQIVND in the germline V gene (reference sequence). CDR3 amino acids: CASRQQGAAGELFF. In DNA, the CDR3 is TGTGCCAGTAGACAACAGGGGGCCGCCGGGGAGCTGTTTTTT. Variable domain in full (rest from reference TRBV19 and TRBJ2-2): DGGITQSPKYLFRKEGQNVTLSCEQNLNHDAMYWYRQDPGQGLRLIYYSQIVNDFQKGDIAEGYSVSREKKESFPLTVTSAQKNPTAFYLCASRQQGAAGELFFGEGSRLTVL.

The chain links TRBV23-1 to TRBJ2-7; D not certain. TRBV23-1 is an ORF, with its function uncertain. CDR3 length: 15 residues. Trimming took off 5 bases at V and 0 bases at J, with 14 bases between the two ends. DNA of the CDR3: TGCGCCAGCAGTACCGGAGAGGCAAGCTCCTACGAGCAGTACTTC. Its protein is CASSTGEASSYEQYF.

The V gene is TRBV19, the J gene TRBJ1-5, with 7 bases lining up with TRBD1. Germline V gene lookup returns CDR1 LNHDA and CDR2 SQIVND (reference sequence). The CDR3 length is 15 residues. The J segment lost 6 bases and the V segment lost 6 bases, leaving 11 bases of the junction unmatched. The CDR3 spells CASRAIDRDSQPQHF. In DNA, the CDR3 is TGTGCCAGTAGGGCAATTGACAGGGACTCTCAGCCCCAGCATTTT. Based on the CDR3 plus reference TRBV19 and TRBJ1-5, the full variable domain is DGGITQSPKYLFRKEGQNVTLSCEQNLNHDAMYWYRQDPGQGLRLIYYSQIVNDFQKGDIAEGYSVSREKKESFPLTVTSAQKNPTAFYLCASRAIDRDSQPQHFGDGTRLSIL.

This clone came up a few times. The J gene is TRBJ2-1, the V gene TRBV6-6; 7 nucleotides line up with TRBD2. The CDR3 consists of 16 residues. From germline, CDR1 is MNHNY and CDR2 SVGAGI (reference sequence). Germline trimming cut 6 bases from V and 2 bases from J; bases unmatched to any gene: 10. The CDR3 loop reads CASRRRLAAPYNEQFF. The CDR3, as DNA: TGTGCCAGCAGACGTCGACTAGCCGCCCCCTACAATGAGCAGTTCTTC.

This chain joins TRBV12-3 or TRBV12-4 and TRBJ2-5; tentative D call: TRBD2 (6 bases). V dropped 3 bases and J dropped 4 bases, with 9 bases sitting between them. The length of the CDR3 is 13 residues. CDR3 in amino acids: CASSFAGRETQYF. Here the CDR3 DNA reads TGTGCCAGCAGTTTCGCGGGGAGAGAGACCCAGTACTTC.

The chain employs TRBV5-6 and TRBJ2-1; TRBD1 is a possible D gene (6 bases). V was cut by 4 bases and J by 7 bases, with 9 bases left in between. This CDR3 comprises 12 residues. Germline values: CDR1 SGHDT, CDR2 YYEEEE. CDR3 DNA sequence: TGTGCCAGCAGCGGGCAGGGGAATGAGCAGTTCTTC. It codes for CASSGQGNEQFF.

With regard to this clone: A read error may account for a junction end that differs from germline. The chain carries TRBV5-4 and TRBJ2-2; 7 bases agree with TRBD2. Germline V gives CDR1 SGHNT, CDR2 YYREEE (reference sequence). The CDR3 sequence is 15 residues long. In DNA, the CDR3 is TGTGCCAGCAGTTTGGGACTACCAAACACCGGGGAGCTGTTTTTT. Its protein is CASSLGLPNTGELFF.

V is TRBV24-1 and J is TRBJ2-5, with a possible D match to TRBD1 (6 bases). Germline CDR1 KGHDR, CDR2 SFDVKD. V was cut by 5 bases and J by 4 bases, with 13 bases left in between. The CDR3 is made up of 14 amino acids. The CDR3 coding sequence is TGTGCCACCAGTGCCAATACAGGGATAGAGACCCAGTACTTC. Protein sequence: CATSANTGIETQYF.

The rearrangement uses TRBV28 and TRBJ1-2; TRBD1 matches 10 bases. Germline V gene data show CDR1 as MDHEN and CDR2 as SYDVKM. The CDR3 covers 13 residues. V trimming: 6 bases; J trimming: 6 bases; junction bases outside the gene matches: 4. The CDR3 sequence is CASRTGTGDGYTF. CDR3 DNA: TGTGCCAGCAGGACCGGGACAGGGGATGGCTACACCTTC.

Here the CDR3 DNA reads TGTGCCAGCAGTTACTACCTGACAGCCTACGAGCAGTACTTC. Its translation: CASSYYLTAYEQYF. The chain is built from TRBV6-2 or TRBV6-3 and TRBJ2-7; D might be TRBD1 (5 bases). Germline V CDR1 and CDR2: MNHEY, SVGEGT. The length of the CDR3 is 14 residues. V was pared by 1 base and J by 2 bases, with 9 bases between.

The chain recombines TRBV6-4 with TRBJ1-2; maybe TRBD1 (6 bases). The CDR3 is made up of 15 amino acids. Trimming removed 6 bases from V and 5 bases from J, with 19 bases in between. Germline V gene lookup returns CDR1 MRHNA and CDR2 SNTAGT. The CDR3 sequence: CASRQYTGTRYGYTF. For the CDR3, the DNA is TGTGCCAGCAGGCAATATACCGGGACAAGATATGGCTACACCTTC.

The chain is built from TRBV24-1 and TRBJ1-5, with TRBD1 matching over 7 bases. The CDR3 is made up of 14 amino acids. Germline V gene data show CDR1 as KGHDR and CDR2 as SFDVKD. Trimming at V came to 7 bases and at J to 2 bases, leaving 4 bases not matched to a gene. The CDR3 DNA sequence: TGTGCCACCAGATCCGGACAGGGCAATCAGCCCCAGCATTTT. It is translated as CATRSGQGNQPQHF.

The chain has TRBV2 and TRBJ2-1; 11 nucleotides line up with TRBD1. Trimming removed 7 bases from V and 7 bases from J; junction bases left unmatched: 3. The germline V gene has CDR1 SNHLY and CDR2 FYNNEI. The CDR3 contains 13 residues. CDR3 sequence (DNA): TGTGCCAGCATCGGGACAGGGGGAAATGAGCAGTTCTTC. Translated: CASIGTGGNEQFF.

The chain's CDR3 is CASMRAGQGALNTYEQYF. CDR3 in DNA: TGTGCCAGCATGCGAGCCGGACAGGGGGCTTTAAACACCTACGAGCAGTACTTC. V and J are TRBV2 and TRBJ2-7; 11 positions match TRBD1. V lost 7 bases to trimming and J lost 2 bases; unmatched junction nucleotides: 16. Germline V gives CDR1 SNHLY, CDR2 FYNNEI. The CDR3 runs 18 residues.

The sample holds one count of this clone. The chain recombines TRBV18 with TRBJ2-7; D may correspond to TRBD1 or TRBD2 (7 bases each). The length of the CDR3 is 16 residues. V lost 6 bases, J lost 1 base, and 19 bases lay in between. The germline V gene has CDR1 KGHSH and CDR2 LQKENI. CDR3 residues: CASSQQGGGVSYEQYF. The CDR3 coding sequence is TGTGCCAGCTCCCAGCAGGGGGGGGGAGTATCCTACGAGCAGTACTTC.

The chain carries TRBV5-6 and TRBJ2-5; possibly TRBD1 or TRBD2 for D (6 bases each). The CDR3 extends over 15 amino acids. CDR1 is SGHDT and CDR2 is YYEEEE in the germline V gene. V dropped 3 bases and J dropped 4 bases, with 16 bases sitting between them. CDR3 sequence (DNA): TGTGCCAGCAGCTCCCTGGCGAGGGGGGTAGAGACCCAGTACTTC. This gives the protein CASSSLARGVETQYF.

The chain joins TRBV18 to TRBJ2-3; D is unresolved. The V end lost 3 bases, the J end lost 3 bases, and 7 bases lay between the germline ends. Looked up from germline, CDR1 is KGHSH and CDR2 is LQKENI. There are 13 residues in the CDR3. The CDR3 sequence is CASSPDPTDTQYF. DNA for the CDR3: TGTGCCAGCTCACCCGACCCAACAGATACGCAGTATTTT.

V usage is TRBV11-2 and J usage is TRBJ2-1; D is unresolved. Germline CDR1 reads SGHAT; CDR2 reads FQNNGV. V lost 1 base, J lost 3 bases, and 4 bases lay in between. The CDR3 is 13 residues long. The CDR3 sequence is CASSLGRYNEQFF. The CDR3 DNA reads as TGTGCCAGCAGCTTAGGACGCTACAATGAGCAGTTCTTC.